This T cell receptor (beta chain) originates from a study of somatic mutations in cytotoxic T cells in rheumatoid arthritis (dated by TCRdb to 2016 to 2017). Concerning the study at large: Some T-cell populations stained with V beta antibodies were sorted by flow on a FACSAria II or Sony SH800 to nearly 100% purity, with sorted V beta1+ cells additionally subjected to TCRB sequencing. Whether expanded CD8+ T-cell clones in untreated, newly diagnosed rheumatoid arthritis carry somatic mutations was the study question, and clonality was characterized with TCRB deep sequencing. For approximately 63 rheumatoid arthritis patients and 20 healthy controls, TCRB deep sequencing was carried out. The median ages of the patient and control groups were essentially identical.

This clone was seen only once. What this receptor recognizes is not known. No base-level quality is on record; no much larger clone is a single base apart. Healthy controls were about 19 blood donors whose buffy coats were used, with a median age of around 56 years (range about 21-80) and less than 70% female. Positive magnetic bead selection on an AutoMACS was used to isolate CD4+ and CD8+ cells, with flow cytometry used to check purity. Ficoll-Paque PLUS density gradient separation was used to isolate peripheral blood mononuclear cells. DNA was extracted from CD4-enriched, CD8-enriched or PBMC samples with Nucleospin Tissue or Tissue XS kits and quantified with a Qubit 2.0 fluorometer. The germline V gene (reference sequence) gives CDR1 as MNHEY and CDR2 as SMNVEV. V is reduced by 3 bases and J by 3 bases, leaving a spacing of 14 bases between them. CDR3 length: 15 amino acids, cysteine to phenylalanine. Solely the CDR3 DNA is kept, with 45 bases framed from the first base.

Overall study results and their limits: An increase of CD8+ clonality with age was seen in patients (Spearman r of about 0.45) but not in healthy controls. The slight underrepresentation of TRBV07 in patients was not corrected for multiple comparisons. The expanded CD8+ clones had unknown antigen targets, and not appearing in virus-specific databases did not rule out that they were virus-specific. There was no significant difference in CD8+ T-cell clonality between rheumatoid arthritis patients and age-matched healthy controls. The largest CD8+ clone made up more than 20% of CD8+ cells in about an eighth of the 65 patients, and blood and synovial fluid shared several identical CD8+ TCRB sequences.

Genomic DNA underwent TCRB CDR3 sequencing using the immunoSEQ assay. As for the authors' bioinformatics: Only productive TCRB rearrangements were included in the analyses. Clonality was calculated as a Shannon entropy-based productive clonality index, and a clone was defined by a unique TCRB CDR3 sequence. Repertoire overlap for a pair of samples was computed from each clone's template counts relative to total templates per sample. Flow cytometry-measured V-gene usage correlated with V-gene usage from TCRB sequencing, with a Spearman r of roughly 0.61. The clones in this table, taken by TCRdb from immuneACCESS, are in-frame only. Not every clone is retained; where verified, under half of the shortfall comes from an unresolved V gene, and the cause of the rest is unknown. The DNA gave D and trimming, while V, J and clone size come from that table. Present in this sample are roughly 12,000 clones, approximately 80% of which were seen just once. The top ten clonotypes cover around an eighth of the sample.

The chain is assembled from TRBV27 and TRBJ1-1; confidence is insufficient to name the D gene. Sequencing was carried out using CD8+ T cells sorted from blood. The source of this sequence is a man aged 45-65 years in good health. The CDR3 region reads CASSFGGSLYTEAFF. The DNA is TGTGCCAGCAGTTTCGGAGGGTCTCTTTACACTGAAGCTTTCTTT.